Below are 28 T cell receptor beta chains sequenced from a single sample in a study of TIL therapy for anti-PD-1-resistant metastatic lung cancer. Indicated time point: pre-treatment sample, taken before nivolumab and TIL therapy. Tumor tissue came from excised metastases, mostly pleural nodules or supraclavicular lymph nodes. The immunoSEQ assay was v3. The data were produced by immunoSEQ multiplex PCR, yet TCRdb's version contains in-frame clones alone and is incomplete. Here the sample spans some 90,000 clones, around three fifths being singletons. This sample comprised tumor tissue, obtained at baseline. These receptor sequences come from a person aged 25 to 80 with non-small cell lung cancer.

This clone was seen a single time. CDR3 region: CASSPLAGVLDTQYF. Here the CDR3 DNA reads TGTGCCAGCAGCCCACTAGCGGGGGTGCTGGATACGCAGTATTTT. V gene TRBV5-6 combines with J gene TRBJ2-3, with 11 bases matching TRBD2. V was pared by 4 bases and J by 6 bases, with 7 bases of the junction left unmatched. Germline V gene data show CDR1 as SGHDT and CDR2 as YYEEEE. There are 15 residues in the CDR3.

Here the CDR3 DNA reads TGTGCCAGCAGCTTAGGTTGGGGCAGCCGTATTCTGTACCAAGAGACCCAGTACTTC. Translating gives CASSLGWGSRILYQETQYF. The V gene is TRBV7-2, the J gene TRBJ2-5, with D tentatively TRBD1 (5 bases). V shed 1 base and J shed 0 bases, with 21 bases lying between them. The CDR3 has 19 residues. Germline V gene sequence: CDR1 SGHTA, CDR2 FQGNSA.

This chain links TRBV27 with TRBJ2-1; D remains unclear. V lost 4 bases and J 12 bases, leaving 10 bases between the germline ends. Germline assignment: CDR1 MNHEY and CDR2 SMNVEV (reference sequence). The CDR3 runs to 11 residues. The CDR3 is CASSSATGQFF. For the CDR3, the DNA is TGTGCCAGCAGTTCCGCAACGGGGCAGTTCTTC.

V usage is TRBV24-1 and J usage is TRBJ1-6; D is undetermined. V lost 3 bases and J 7 bases, leaving 6 bases between the germline ends. Germline CDR1 and CDR2: KGHDR and SFDVKD. The CDR3 contains 13 residues. The CDR3 DNA reads TGTGCCACCAGTGATAAGTACAATTCACCCCTCCACTTT. It specifies CATSDKYNSPLHF.

The V and J genes are TRBV11-2 and TRBJ2-3; 8 nucleotides align to TRBD2. Germline CDR1 and CDR2: SGHAT and FQNNGV. The V segment lost 6 bases and the J segment 6 bases; nucleotides outside the gene matches: 5. There are 13 residues in the CDR3. The CDR3 sequence is CASRSAGADTQYF. For the CDR3, the DNA is TGTGCCAGCAGGTCAGCGGGGGCGGATACGCAGTATTTT. Combining the CDR3 with reference TRBV11-2 and TRBJ2-3 gives the whole variable domain EAGVAQSPRYKIIEKRQSVAFWCNPISGHATLYWYQQILGQGPKLLIQFQNNGVVDDSQLPKDRFSAERLKGVDSTLKIQPAKLEDSAVYLCASRSAGADTQYFGPGTRLTVL.

J is TRBJ2-1 and V is TRBV7-9, with no clear D. CDR3 length: 15 residues. V was pared by 3 bases and J by 9 bases, with 18 bases between. CDR1 and CDR2 from the germline V gene are SEHNR and FQNEAQ (reference sequence). The CDR3 here is CASSFPSLGKGEQFF. The DNA of the CDR3 is TGTGCCAGCAGCTTCCCCTCGCTAGGGAAGGGTGAGCAGTTCTTC.

The gene calls are TRBV9 and TRBJ1-4; D call uncertain. Germline values: CDR1 SGDLS, CDR2 YYNGEE. The V and J ends lost 0 bases and 0 bases respectively, with 12 bases between them. The CDR3 is made up of 17 amino acids. The CDR3 bases are TGTGCCAGCAGCGTAGGGCATCGGGGAGCAACTAATGAAAAACTGTTTTTT. It specifies CASSVGHRGATNEKLFF.

CDR3 nucleotides: TGTGCCAGCAGTTACTCGTTTACAGGAGCGGGAAACACCATATATTTT. Protein product: CASSYSFTGAGNTIYF. The V gene is TRBV6-5, the J gene TRBJ1-3; D might be TRBD1 (5 bases). The CDR3 totals 16 residues. Trimming removed 0 bases from V and 4 bases from J, with 13 bases in between. Per germline, CDR1 MNHEY and CDR2 SVGAGI.

The rearrangement joins TRBV12-3 or TRBV12-4 to TRBJ2-1, with D tentatively TRBD1 (6 bases). The ends were cut back, 4 bases at V and 12 bases at J, with 13 bases in the middle. The CDR3 contains 12 residues. The CDR3 nucleotides are TGTGCCAGCAGTTCATTCGGCAGGGGGCAGTTCTTC. It codes for CASSSFGRGQFF.

The rearrangement joins TRBV18 to TRBJ1-2; D ambiguous. V lost 3 bases to trimming and J lost 4 bases, with 12 bases between them. CDR1 and CDR2 from the germline V gene are KGHSH and LQKENI. The CDR3 runs 14 residues. The chain's CDR3 is CASSPFQESYGYTF. DNA of the CDR3: TGTGCCAGCTCACCCTTCCAGGAAAGCTATGGCTACACCTTC.

In its sample, this clone was seen a few times. The chain couples TRBV5-1 to TRBJ2-2, with D perhaps TRBD2 (5 bases). The CDR3 is 16 residues long. CDR1 and CDR2 (germline): SGHRS, YFSETQ. V was shortened by 0 bases and J by 0 bases, with 9 bases between the two germline ends. CDR3 DNA sequence: TGCGCCAGCAGCTTGGTCGGACTCACGAACACCGGGGAGCTGTTTTTT. Its translation: CASSLVGLTNTGELFF.

This clone was detected only once. V gene TRBV7-3 combines with J gene TRBJ1-1; 7 bases match TRBD1. CDR1 and CDR2 (germline): SGHTA, FQGTGA. V dropped 7 bases and J dropped 5; count of bases not matched to a gene: 13. This CDR3 has 15 residues. In nucleotides, the CDR3 is TGTGCCAGCACCGCGACAGGACAGGCGGGTACTGAAGCTTTCTTT. It codes for CASTATGQAGTEAFF.

The chain is built from TRBV18 and TRBJ2-1; 9 bases line up with TRBD2. This CDR3 comprises 16 residues. V lost 6 bases, J lost 9 bases, and 15 bases stayed unmatched. From germline, CDR1 is KGHSH and CDR2 LQKENI. CDR3 amino acids: CASSPRGAGGDSEQFF. The CDR3 region has the DNA TGTGCCAGCTCCCCCCGGGGAGCGGGAGGTGACAGTGAGCAGTTCTTC.

This chain connects TRBV28 to TRBJ2-6, with D unresolved. Germline CDR1 reads MDHEN; CDR2 reads SYDVKM. The CDR3 has 14 amino acids. V lost 3 bases and J 4 bases, leaving 7 bases between the germline ends. CDR3 nucleotides: TGTGCCAGCAGTTTGGGCGGAGGGGCCAACGTCCTGACTTTC. Its translation is CASSLGGGANVLTF. Full variable domain (missing parts from reference TRBV28 and TRBJ2-6): DVKVTQSSRYLVKRTGEKVFLECVQDMDHENMFWYRQDPGLGLRLIYFSYDVKMKEKGDIPEGYSVSREKKERFSLILESASTNQTSMYLCASSLGGGANVLTFGAGSRLTVL.

In this sample, this clone turned up a few times. The rearrangement joins TRBV3-1 (or the pseudogene TRBV3-2) to TRBJ2-7; TRBD1 matches 7 bases. This CDR3 has 14 residues. Per the germline V gene, CDR1 is LGHDT and CDR2 is YNNKEL (reference sequence). V was pared by 3 bases and J by 2 bases, with 4 bases of the junction left unmatched. In DNA, the CDR3 is TGTGCCAGCAGCCAGGGGGACAGAGCCTACGAGCAGTACTTC. It codes for CASSQGDRAYEQYF.

V usage is TRBV10-2 and J usage is TRBJ2-1; 10 nucleotides align to TRBD2. Losses at the gene ends were 2 bases for V and 5 bases for J; bases not matched to a gene: 3. CDR3 length: 15 residues. CDR1 is WSHSY, CDR2 SAAADI, per germline. The CDR3 sequence is CASSEPSGGDNEQFF. The CDR3 coding sequence is TGCGCCAGCAGTGAGCCTAGCGGGGGCGACAATGAGCAGTTCTTC.

This clone was observed a few times. V usage is TRBV7-2 and J usage is TRBJ1-6; tentatively, D is TRBD1 (5 bases). Per germline, CDR1 SGHTA and CDR2 FQGNSA. V was shortened by 5 bases and J by 0 bases, with 14 bases between the two germline ends. The CDR3 covers 17 residues. The CDR3 protein is CASSVPRGYSYNSPLHF. CDR3 bases: TGTGCCAGCAGCGTCCCGAGGGGTTACTCCTATAATTCACCCCTCCACTTT.

This clone was observed a handful of times. The chain recombines TRBV30 with TRBJ2-2, with a weak D call TRBD2 (7 bases). Trimming removed 2 bases from V and 7 bases from J, with 14 bases in between. This CDR3 has 14 amino acids. Germline CDR1 is GTSNPN and CDR2 is SVGIG (reference sequence). The chain's CDR3 is CAWSWGREFGELFF. The CDR3 bases are TGTGCCTGGAGTTGGGGGCGGGAGTTCGGGGAGCTGTTTTTT.

This clone was found many times. This chain uses TRBV2 with TRBJ2-7, with 11 bases matching TRBD2. V was pared by 3 bases and J by 7 bases, with 5 bases of the junction left unmatched. CDR3 length: 14 residues. Germline loops: CDR1 SNHLY, CDR2 FYNNEI. Here the CDR3 reads CASSEELAGVEQYF. The CDR3 DNA follows: TGTGCCAGCAGTGAGGAACTAGCGGGAGTGGAGCAGTACTTC.

The chain links TRBV30 to TRBJ2-1; no firm D call. Trimming removed 0 bases at V and 12 bases at J, with 15 bases between. In germline, CDR1 is GTSNPN, CDR2 SVGIG (reference sequence). The CDR3 extends over 13 amino acids. The CDR3 sequence: CAWSVKGPMGQFF. The DNA for the CDR3 is TGTGCCTGGAGTGTAAAGGGTCCTATGGGGCAGTTCTTC.

The chain has TRBV10-3 and TRBJ2-5; D not certain. The germline gives CDR1 ENHRY, CDR2 SYGVKD. The CDR3 runs to 19 residues. Between the trimmed V and J ends, which lost 7 bases and 2 bases, there was a span of 29 bases. DNA of the CDR3: TGTGCCATCAAAAAGGCCGATCTAGTAGGGTCGACCAGGCAAGAGACCCAGTACTTC. It encodes CAIKKADLVGSTRQETQYF.

The chain couples TRBV5-6 to TRBJ2-3; 7 bases align to TRBD1. The V segment lost 4 bases and the J segment 2 bases; nucleotides outside the gene matches: 4. Germline values: CDR1 SGHDT, CDR2 YYEEEE. The CDR3 has 14 residues. The CDR3 region has the DNA TGTGCCAGCAGCCAGACAGGGTCCACAGATACGCAGTATTTT. As protein: CASSQTGSTDTQYF.

As DNA, the CDR3 is TGTGCCAGCACCCTCTGGGGGGATAGCAATCAGCCCCAGCATTTT. It specifies CASTLWGDSNQPQHF. The gene calls are TRBV6-6 and TRBJ1-5; D is perhaps TRBD1 (5 bases). The V gene lost 7 bases and the J gene lost 0 bases, with 13 bases spanning the gap. The CDR3 has 15 amino acids. CDR1 is MNHNY, CDR2 SVGAGI, per germline (reference sequence).

This clone occurred a few times. The chain links TRBV5-4 to TRBJ2-7, with 7 nucleotides matching TRBD2. J was trimmed by 2 bases and V by 0 bases; bases with no gene match: 5. Germline V gene data show CDR1 as SGHNT and CDR2 as YYREEE (reference sequence). The CDR3 extends over 15 amino acids. CDR3 DNA: TGTGCCAGCAGCTTGGGAAGCGGGAAAACCTACGAGCAGTACTTC. This encodes CASSLGSGKTYEQYF.

This clone was picked up a small number of times. The V and J genes are TRBV4-2 and TRBJ2-5; possibly TRBD1 for D (7 bases). The V end lost 0 bases, the J end lost 5 bases, and 16 bases lay between the germline ends. The CDR3 length is 16 residues. The germline V gene has CDR1 LGHNA and CDR2 YNFKEQ. For the CDR3, the DNA is TGTGCCAGCAGCCAAGATCGGGGGACAGTCCAGGAGACCCAGTACTTC. This translates into CASSQDRGTVQETQYF.

The chain employs TRBV19 and TRBJ2-5; the D call may be TRBD1 or TRBD2 (5 bases each). V shed 2 bases and J shed 5 bases, with 15 bases lying between them. CDR1 is LNHDA and CDR2 is SQIVND in the germline V gene (reference sequence). This CDR3 has 15 amino acids. This CDR3 is CASSIWGSLRETQYF. The CDR3 DNA sequence: TGTGCCAGTAGTATATGGGGGAGCCTCAGGGAGACCCAGTACTTC.

This clone was observed once. V gene TRBV28 combines with J gene TRBJ1-5; D not certain. This CDR3 comprises 14 residues. Germline values: CDR1 MDHEN, CDR2 SYDVKM. V was trimmed by 2 bases and J by 4 bases, leaving 9 bases between them. The CDR3 DNA reads TGTGCCAGCAGTTTAGAAGGGTGGAATCAGCCCCAGCATTTT. Its translation: CASSLEGWNQPQHF.

The chain recombines TRBV5-4 with TRBJ2-1, with TRBD2 matching 7 bases. The CDR3 spans 13 residues. Germline-derived CDR1 and CDR2 are SGHNT and YYREEE (reference sequence). Germline trimming cut 4 bases from V and 9 bases from J; bases unmatched to any gene: 7. The CDR3 region is CASSTGGGGEQFF. As DNA, the CDR3 is TGTGCCAGCAGCACTGGTGGGGGGGGTGAGCAGTTCTTC. Variable domain in full (rest from reference TRBV5-4 and TRBJ2-1): ETGVTQSPTHLIKTRGQQVTLRCSSQSGHNTVSWYQQALGQGPQFIFQYYREEENGRGNFPPRFSGLQFPNYSSELNVNALELDDSALYLCASSTGGGGEQFFGPGTRLTVL.